One and the same sample provided the 7 T cell receptor beta chains below, sequenced in a study of blood T cell repertoires in COVID-19. The data were produced by immunoSEQ multiplex PCR, yet TCRdb's version contains in-frame clones alone and is incomplete. This repertoire shows under 450,000 clones, 80% to 95% found once; its top ten account for 0.7% to 0.95%. Sample: PBMCs or T cells enriched from blood (not recorded which). These receptors all come from a woman aged 40 to 49 who had been exposed to COVID-19.

The chain recombines TRBV18 with TRBJ2-1, with D maybe TRBD1 (5 bases). Germline lookup yields CDR1 KGHSH and CDR2 LQKENI. Trimming stripped 3 bases from V and 0 bases from J, with 12 bases between. The CDR3 consists of 16 residues. CDR3 coding DNA: TGTGCCAGCTCACCCACCCAGGGTAGCTCCTACAATGAGCAGTTCTTC. It codes for CASSPTQGSSYNEQFF.

This clone was detected once. This chain links TRBV10-3 with TRBJ2-5; D uncertain. Trimming pared 0 bases from V and 7 bases from J, leaving 12 bases between. The CDR3 runs to 14 residues. The germline CDR1 and CDR2 sequences are ENHRY and SYGVKD. CDR3 DNA sequence: TGTGCCATCAGTGAGTCGACGAGCGACGGGACCCAGTACTTC. This sequence encodes CAISESTSDGTQYF.

This clone came up once. The V call is TRBV19, the J call TRBJ1-1; the D is unclear. Germline V gene sequence: CDR1 LNHDA, CDR2 SQIVND (reference sequence). V was shortened by 6 bases and J by 1 base, with 9 bases between the two germline ends. The CDR3 length is 13 residues. CDR3 in amino acids: CASRNQANTEAFF. Here the CDR3 DNA reads TGTGCCAGTAGGAATCAAGCGAACACTGAAGCTTTCTTT.

This chain uses TRBV7-2 with TRBJ1-1; 10 nucleotides agree with TRBD1. Germline CDR1 reads SGHTA; CDR2 reads FQGNSA. The CDR3 runs 15 residues. V lost 5 bases, J lost 4 bases, and 7 bases stayed unmatched. The CDR3 loop reads CASSPDRGFVTEAFF. The DNA for the CDR3 is TGTGCCAGCAGCCCGGACAGGGGGTTCGTCACTGAAGCTTTCTTT.

The chain combines TRBV19 with TRBJ2-7, with 7 bases matching TRBD1. Trimming at V came to 1 base and at J to 2 bases, leaving 5 bases not matched to a gene. Germline V lookup: CDR1 LNHDA, CDR2 SQIVND (reference sequence). The CDR3 totals 15 residues. The CDR3 nucleotides read TGTGCCAGTAGTATAGTTACGGGACAGACCTACGAGCAGTACTTC. This codes for CASSIVTGQTYEQYF.

V usage is TRBV10-2 and J usage is TRBJ2-3; no clear D gene. Germline CDR1 is WSHSY and CDR2 is SAAADI. This CDR3 contains 14 residues. V gave up 3 bases and J gave up 5 bases, with 12 bases separating them. Here the CDR3 DNA reads TGCGCCAGCAGTGATTCTACCCGTGGAGATACGCAGTATTTT. It translates to CASSDSTRGDTQYF.

The gene calls are TRBV5-1 and TRBJ1-2; D not certain. From germline, CDR1 is SGHRS and CDR2 YFSETQ. V was cut by 4 bases and J by 0 bases, with 10 bases left in between. The CDR3 runs 14 residues. The DNA for the CDR3 is TGCGCCAGCAGCCCGCGAGAGCCTAACTATGGCTACACCTTC. Amino acid sequence: CASSPREPNYGYTF.